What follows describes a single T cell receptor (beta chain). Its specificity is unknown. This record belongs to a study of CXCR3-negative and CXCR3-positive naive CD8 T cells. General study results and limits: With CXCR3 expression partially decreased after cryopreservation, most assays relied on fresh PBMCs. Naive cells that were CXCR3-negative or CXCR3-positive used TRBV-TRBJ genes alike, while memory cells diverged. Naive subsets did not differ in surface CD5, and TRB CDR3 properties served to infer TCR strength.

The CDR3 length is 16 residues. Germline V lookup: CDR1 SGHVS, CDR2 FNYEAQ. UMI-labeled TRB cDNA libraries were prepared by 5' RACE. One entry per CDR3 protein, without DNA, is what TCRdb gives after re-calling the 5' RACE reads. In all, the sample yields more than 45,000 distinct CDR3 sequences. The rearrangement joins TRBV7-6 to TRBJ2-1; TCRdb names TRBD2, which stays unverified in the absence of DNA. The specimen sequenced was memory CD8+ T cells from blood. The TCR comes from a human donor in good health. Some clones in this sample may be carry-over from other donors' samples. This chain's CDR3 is CASSLYERREGGEQFF.